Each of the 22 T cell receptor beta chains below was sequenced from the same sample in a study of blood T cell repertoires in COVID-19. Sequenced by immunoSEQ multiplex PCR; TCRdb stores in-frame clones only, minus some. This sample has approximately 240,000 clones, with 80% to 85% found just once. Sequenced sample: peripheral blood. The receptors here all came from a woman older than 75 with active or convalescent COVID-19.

Here the CDR3 DNA reads TGTGCCAGCTCACGGGAGGAGGGTCACTATGGCTACACCTTC. Translation: CASSREEGHYGYTF. J is TRBJ1-2 and V is TRBV18; D remains unclear. V lost 4 bases and J lost 3, with 12 bases in between. CDR1 is KGHSH and CDR2 is LQKENI in the germline V gene. CDR3 length: 14 amino acids.

CDR3 region: CASSLRPPGLLYNEQFF. The CDR3 nucleotides are TGTGCCAGTAGCCTGAGACCCCCGGGACTCCTCTACAATGAGCAGTTCTTC. The J gene is TRBJ2-1, the V gene TRBV19, with D possibly matching TRBD2 (6 bases). The CDR3 runs to 17 residues. Trimming left V 6 bases short and J 3 bases short, with 21 bases between. Germline assignment: CDR1 LNHDA and CDR2 SQIVND (reference sequence).

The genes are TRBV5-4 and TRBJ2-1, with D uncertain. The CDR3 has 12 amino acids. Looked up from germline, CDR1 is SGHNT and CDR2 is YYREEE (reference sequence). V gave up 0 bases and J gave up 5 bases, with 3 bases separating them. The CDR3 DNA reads TGTGCCAGCAGCTTGGCAGACAATGAGCAGTTCTTC. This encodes CASSLADNEQFF.

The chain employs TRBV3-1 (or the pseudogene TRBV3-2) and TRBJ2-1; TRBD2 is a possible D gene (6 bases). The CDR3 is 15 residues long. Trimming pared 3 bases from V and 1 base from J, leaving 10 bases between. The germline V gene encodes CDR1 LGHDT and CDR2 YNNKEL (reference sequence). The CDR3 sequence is CASSQGGGSYNEQFF. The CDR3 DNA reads TGTGCCAGCAGCCAGGGAGGAGGGTCCTACAATGAGCAGTTCTTC.

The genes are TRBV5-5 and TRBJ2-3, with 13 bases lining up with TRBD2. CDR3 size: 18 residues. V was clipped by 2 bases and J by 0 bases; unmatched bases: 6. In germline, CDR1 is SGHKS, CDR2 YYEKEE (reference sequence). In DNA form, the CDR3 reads TGTGCCAGCAGCTTTATTCGGACTAGCGGGAGAAGCACAGATACGCAGTATTTT. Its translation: CASSFIRTSGRSTDTQYF.

This CDR3 is CAWSVDRVGQPQHF. The CDR3 DNA sequence: TGTGCCTGGAGTGTTGACAGGGTTGGGCAGCCCCAGCATTTT. The chain links TRBV30 to TRBJ1-5; 7 bases match TRBD1. The CDR3 is 14 residues long. Germline CDR1 GTSNPN, CDR2 SVGIG (reference sequence). Trimming cost V 0 bases and J 7 bases; bases outside gene matches: 6. The variable domain in full, completed from reference TRBV30 and TRBJ1-5, reads SQTIHQWPATLVQPVGSPLSLECTVEGTSNPNLYWYRQAAGRGLQLLFYSVGIGQISSEVPQNLSASRPQDRQFILSSKKLLLSDSGFYLCAWSVDRVGQPQHFGDGTRLSIL.

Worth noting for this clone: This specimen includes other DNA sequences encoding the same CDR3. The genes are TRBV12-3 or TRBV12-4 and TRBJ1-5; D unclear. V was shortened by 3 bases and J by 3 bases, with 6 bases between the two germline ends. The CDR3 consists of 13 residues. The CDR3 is CASSLADNQPQHF. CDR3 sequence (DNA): TGTGCCAGCAGTTTGGCGGACAATCAGCCCCAGCATTTT.

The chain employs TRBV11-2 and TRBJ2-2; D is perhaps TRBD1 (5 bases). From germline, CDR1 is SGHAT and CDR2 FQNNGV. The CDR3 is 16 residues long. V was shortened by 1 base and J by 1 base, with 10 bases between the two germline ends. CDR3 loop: CASSLGVQGNTGELFF. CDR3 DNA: TGTGCCAGCAGCTTAGGAGTCCAGGGGAACACCGGGGAGCTGTTTTTT.

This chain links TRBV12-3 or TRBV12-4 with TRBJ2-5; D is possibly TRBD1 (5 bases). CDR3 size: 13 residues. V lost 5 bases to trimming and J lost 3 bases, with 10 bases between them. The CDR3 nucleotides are TGTGCCAGCAGTCTCGCAGGGAAAGAGACCCAGTACTTC. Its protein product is CASSLAGKETQYF.

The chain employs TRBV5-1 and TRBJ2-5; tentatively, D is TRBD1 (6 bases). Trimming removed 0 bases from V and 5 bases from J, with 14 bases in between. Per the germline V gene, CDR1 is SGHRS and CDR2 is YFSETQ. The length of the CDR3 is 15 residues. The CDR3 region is CASSLAPSQGETQYF. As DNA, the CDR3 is TGCGCCAGCAGCTTGGCCCCTAGCCAGGGGGAGACCCAGTACTTC.

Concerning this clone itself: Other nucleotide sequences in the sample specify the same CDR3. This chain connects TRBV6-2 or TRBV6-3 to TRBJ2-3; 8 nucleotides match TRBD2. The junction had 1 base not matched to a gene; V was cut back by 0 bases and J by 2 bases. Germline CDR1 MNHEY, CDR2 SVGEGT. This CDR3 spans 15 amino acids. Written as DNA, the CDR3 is TGTGCCAGCAGTTACTCTAGCGGGGACACAGATACGCAGTATTTT. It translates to CASSYSSGDTDTQYF.

The DNA for the CDR3 is TGTGCCAGCAGTTACCGGCGGCAGGGCTACGCTGAAGCTTTCTTT. It yields the protein CASSYRRQGYAEAFF. The chain couples TRBV6-5 to TRBJ1-1, with D possibly matching TRBD1 (5 bases). CDR1 MNHEY and CDR2 SVGAGI come from the germline V gene. V dropped 2 bases and J dropped 6 bases, with 16 bases sitting between them. The CDR3 covers 15 residues.

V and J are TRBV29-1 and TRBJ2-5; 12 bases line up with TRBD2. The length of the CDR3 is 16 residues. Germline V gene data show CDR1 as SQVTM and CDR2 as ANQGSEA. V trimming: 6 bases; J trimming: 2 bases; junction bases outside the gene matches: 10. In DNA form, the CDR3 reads TGCAGCGTAGGTGTCGGACTAGCGGGAAGACAAGAGACCCAGTACTTC. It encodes CSVGVGLAGRQETQYF.

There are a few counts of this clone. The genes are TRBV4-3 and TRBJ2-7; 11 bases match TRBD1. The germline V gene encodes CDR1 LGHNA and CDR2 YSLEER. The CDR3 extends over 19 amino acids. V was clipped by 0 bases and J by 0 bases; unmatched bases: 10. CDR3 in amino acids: CASSQERARGTGGSYEQYF. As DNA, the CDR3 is TGCGCCAGCAGCCAAGAAAGGGCTAGGGGGACAGGGGGCTCCTACGAGCAGTACTTC.

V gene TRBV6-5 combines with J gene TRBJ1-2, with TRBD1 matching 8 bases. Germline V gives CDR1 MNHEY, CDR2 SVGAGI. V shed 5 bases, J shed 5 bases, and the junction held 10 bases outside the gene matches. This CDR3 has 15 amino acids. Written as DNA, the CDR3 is TGTGCCAGCAGTCCGGGGACAGGAGTACGATATGGCTACACCTTC. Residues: CASSPGTGVRYGYTF.

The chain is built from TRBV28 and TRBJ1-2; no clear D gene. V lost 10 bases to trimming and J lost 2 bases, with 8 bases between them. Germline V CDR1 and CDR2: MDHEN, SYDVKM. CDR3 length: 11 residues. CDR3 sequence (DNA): TGTGCCATTGAACAGAACTATGGCTACACCTTC. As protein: CAIEQNYGYTF.

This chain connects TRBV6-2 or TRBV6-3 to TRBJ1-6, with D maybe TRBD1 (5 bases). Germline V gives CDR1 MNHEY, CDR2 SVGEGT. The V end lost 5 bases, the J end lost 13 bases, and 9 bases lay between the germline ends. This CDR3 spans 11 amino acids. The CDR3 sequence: CASSLGGPLHF. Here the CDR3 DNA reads TGTGCCAGCAGTCTCGGGGGGCCCCTCCACTTT.

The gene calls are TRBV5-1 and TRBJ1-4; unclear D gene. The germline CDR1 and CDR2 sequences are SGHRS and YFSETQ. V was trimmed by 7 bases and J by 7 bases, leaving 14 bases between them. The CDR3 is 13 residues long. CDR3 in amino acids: CASSRGFGEKLFF. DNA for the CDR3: TGCGCCAGCTCACGGGGTTTCGGTGAAAAACTGTTTTTT.

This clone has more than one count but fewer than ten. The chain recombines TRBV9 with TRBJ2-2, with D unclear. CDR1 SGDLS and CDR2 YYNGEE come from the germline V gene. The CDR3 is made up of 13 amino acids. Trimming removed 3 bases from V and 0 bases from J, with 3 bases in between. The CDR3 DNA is TGTGCCAGCAGCGCCTCGAACACCGGGGAGCTGTTTTTT. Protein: CASSASNTGELFF.

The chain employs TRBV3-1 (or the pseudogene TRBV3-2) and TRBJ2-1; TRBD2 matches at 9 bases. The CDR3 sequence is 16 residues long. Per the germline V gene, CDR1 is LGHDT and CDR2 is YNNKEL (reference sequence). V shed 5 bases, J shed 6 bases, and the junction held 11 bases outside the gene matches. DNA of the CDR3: TGTGCCAGCAGCAGGGTCGCTGGCGGGGGGGCCAATGAGCAGTTCTTC. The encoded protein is CASSRVAGGGANEQFF.

Here the CDR3 DNA reads TGTGCCAGCAGTCCCCAGGGGGCAGGGTACAATGAGCAGTTCTTC. Translation: CASSPQGAGYNEQFF. The V call is TRBV2, the J call TRBJ2-1; 8 nucleotides line up with TRBD1. Trimming at V came to 5 bases and at J to 4 bases, leaving 7 bases not matched to a gene. The CDR3 covers 15 residues. The germline V gene encodes CDR1 SNHLY and CDR2 FYNNEI.

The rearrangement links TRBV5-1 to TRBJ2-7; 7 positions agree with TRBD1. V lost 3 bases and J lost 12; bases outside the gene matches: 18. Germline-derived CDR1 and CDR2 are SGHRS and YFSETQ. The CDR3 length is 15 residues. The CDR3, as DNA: TGCGCCAGCAGCTCTGAATATCCGGGACAGCCAGGACCGTACTTC. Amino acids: CASSSEYPGQPGPYF.